This TCR beta chain stems from a study of blood T cell repertoires in COVID-19. Study overall: Nucleic acid was either cDNA or gDNA, and it came from T cells, B-cell-depleted T cells, or PBMCs.

The germline gives CDR1 SGHRS, CDR2 YFSETQ. V lost 4 bases and J lost 8; bases outside the gene matches: 16. This CDR3 has 16 amino acids. Libraries were prepared by immunoSEQ multiplex PCR; TCRdb keeps only in-frame clonotypes and omits some of them. The sample has approximately 500,000 clones, around 90% seen once. Sequencing was carried out using peripheral blood. The chain is built from TRBV5-1 and TRBJ1-2; 8 bases line up with TRBD1. This clonotype originated in a woman aged 45 to 65 with COVID-19, enrolled during active disease. The CDR3 DNA reads as TGCGCCAGCAGCCCATCCTCCGACAGGGGAAGAGGAGGCTACACCTTC. Amino acids: CASSPSSDRGRGGYTF. The full variable domain, its missing parts supplied by reference TRBV5-1 and TRBJ1-2, is KAGVTQTPRYLIKTRGQQVTLSCSPISGHRSVSWYQQTPGQGLQFLFEYFSETQRNKGNFPGRFSGRQFSNSRSEMNVSTLELGDSALYLCASSPSSDRGRGGYTFGSGTRLTVV.